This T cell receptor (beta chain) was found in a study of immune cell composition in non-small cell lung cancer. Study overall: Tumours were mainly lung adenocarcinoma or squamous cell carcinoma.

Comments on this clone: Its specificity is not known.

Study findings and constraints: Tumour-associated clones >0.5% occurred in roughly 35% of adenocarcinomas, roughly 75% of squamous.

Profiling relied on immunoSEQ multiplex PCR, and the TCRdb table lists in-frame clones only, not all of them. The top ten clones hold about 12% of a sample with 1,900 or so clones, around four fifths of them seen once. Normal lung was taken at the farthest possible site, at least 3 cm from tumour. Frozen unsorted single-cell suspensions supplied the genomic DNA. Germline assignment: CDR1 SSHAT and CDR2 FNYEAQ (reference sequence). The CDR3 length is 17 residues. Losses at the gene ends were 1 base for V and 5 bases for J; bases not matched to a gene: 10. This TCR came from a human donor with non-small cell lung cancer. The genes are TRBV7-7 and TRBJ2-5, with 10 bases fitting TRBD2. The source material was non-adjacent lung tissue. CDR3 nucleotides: TGTGCCAGCAGCTTAGGAGTGCTAGCGGGAGCTGGGGAGACCCAGTACTTC. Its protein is CASSLGVLAGAGETQYF.